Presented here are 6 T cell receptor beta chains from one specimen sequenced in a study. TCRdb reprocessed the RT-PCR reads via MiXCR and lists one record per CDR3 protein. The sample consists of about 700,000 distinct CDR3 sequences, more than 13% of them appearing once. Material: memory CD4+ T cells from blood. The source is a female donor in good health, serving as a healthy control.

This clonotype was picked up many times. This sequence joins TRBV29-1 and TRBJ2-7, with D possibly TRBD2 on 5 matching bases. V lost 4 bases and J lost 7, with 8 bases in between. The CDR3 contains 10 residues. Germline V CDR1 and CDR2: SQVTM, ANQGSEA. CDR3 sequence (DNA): TGCAGCGTTGGATCGGGAGAGCAGTACTTC. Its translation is CSVGSGEQYF.

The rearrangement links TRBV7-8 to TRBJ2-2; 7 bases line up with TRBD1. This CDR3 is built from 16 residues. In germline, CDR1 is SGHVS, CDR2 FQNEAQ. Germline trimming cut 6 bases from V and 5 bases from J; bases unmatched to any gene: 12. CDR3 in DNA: TGTGCCAGCAGTAGGGGGCAGGGCGTCGGAACCGGGGAGCTGTTTTTT. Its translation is CASSRGQGVGTGELFF.

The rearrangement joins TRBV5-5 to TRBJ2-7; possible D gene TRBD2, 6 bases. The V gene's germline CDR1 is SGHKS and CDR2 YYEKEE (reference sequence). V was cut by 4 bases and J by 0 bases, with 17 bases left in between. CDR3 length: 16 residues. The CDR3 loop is CASSPGRGSRSYEQYF. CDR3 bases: TGTGCCAGCAGCCCAGGTCGGGGGAGCCGCTCCTACGAGCAGTACTTC.

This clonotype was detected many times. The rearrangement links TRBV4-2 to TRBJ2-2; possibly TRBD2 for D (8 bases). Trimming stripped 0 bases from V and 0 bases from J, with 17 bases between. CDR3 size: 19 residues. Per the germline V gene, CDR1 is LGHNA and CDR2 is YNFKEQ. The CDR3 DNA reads TGTGCCAGCAGCCAAGACGGGAGGGACAGCCAGACGAACACCGGGGAGCTGTTTTTT. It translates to CASSQDGRDSQTNTGELFF.

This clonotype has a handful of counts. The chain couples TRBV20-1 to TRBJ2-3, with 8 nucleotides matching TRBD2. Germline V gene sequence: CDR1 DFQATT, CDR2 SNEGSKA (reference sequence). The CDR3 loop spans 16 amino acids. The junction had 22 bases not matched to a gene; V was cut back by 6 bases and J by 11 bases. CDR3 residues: CSAPPYGGVNQVGQYF. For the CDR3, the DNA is TGCAGTGCGCCGCCTTACGGGGGGGTGAATCAAGTTGGGCAGTATTTT.

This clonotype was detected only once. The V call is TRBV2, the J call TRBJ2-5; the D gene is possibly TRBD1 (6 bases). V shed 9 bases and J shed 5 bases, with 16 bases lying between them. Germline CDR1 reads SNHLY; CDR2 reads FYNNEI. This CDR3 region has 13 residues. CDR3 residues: CASQPAGEETQYF. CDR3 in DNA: TGTGCCAGTCAACCGGCAGGGGAGGAGACCCAGTACTTC.